This T cell receptor beta chain was documented in a study of T cells in Graves' hyperthyroidism and ophthalmopathy. Regions amplified from RNA transcripts were the TCR beta CDR3 regions. The primer set for the first-round RT-PCR of the TCR CDR3 was HTBI. Each CDR3 protein is one row after TCRdb ran MiXCR on the multiplex PCR reads. This sample has fewer than 550,000 distinct CDR3 sequences; 15% to 17% occur once, and the top ten carry 7.5% to 9%. The germline CDR1 and CDR2 sequences are LNHDA and SQIVND (reference sequence). The CDR3 is 17 residues long. V gave up 1 base and J gave up 9 bases, with 22 bases separating them.

The sequencing input was blood. The rearrangement joins TRBV19 to TRBJ2-1; weak D call: TRBD2 (5 bases). The TCR was taken from a woman aged 18-35 years with Graves' hyperthyroidism. Written as DNA, the CDR3 is TGTGCCAGTAGTATAGTCCTGACTGTGGATCCCGAGGGTGAGCAGTTCTTC. It codes for CASSIVLTVDPEGEQFF.